The 5 T cell receptor beta chains below come from one sample, sequenced in a study of PD-1 blockade in mismatch repair-deficient tumors. Libraries were prepared by immunoSEQ multiplex PCR; TCRdb keeps only in-frame clonotypes and omits some of them. The sample includes some 97,000 clones, approximately 83% of them seen just once. The specimen comprised peripheral blood, sampled about 36 weeks after starting pembrolizumab. Receptor source: an adult with mismatch repair-deficient cancer.

The rearrangement uses TRBV11-2 and TRBJ2-7, with 10 bases aligning to TRBD1. Germline CDR1 SGHAT, CDR2 FQNNGV. V gave up 5 bases and J gave up 2 bases; unmatched junction bases: 3. The CDR3 length is 14 residues. Here the CDR3 DNA reads TGTGCCAGCAGCACCGGGACAGGGGCCTACGAGCAGTACTTC. Amino acid sequence: CASSTGTGAYEQYF. Together with reference TRBV11-2 and TRBJ2-7, the CDR3 gives the full variable domain: EAGVAQSPRYKIIEKRQSVAFWCNPISGHATLYWYQQILGQGPKLLIQFQNNGVVDDSQLPKDRFSAERLKGVDSTLKIQPAKLEDSAVYLCASSTGTGAYEQYFGPGTRLTVT.

The rearrangement uses TRBV5-1 and TRBJ1-3, with D hard to call. Trimming removed 2 bases at V and 1 base at J, with 10 bases between. Per the germline V gene, CDR1 is SGHRS and CDR2 is YFSETQ. The CDR3 consists of 15 residues. CDR3 nucleotides: TGCGCCAGCAGCTTCCCAACCCAGTCTGGAAACACCATATATTTT. This translates into CASSFPTQSGNTIYF.

The CDR3 loop reads CAWTGASGWADTQYF. The CDR3 bases are TGTGCCTGGACCGGGGCTAGCGGATGGGCAGATACGCAGTATTTT. The V and J genes are TRBV30 and TRBJ2-3, with 7 nucleotides matching TRBD2. Germline trimming cut 4 bases from V and 4 bases from J; bases unmatched to any gene: 11. The germline V gene encodes CDR1 GTSNPN and CDR2 SVGIG (reference sequence). This CDR3 is built from 15 residues.

The chain joins TRBV29-1 to TRBJ2-1; TRBD1 might be the D (6 bases). CDR3 length: 13 amino acids. Trimming left V 3 bases short and J 7 bases short, with 13 bases between. CDR1 is SQVTM, CDR2 ANQGSEA, per germline. The CDR3 nucleotides read TGCAGCGTTGATATCAGGGGATGGAATGAGCAGTTCTTC. Its protein is CSVDIRGWNEQFF.

This chain uses TRBV14 with TRBJ2-5; 8 bases map to TRBD1. Germline CDR1 is SGHDN and CDR2 is FVKESK. This CDR3 has 13 amino acids. V dropped 5 bases and J dropped 10; count of bases not matched to a gene: 9. The CDR3 sequence: CASSKDRETYQYF. The CDR3 coding sequence is TGTGCCAGCAGCAAGGACAGGGAGACCTACCAGTACTTC.